These 9 T cell receptor beta chains came from one sample sequenced in a study of cytomegalovirus exposure and HLA in healthy donors. Amplification used 60 Vbeta primers and 13 Jbeta primers. Some clones are missing from TCRdb's copy, which holds only in-frame ones; the method was immunoSEQ multiplex PCR. The sample has approximately 140,000 clones; around 79% are singletons. The sample consisted of PBMCs. These receptors all come from a female donor in good health and CMV-seronegative.

The V call is TRBV5-1, the J call TRBJ2-2, with TRBD2 matching over 8 bases. This CDR3 has 16 residues. The germline V gene has CDR1 SGHRS and CDR2 YFSETQ. J was trimmed by 6 bases and V by 0 bases; bases with no gene match: 7. CDR3 coding DNA: TGCGCCAGCAGCTTGGATACAGCGGGAGCCGCCGGGGAGCTGTTTTTT. It specifies CASSLDTAGAAGELFF.

The chain carries TRBV9 and TRBJ1-1; a possible D gene is TRBD1 (6 bases). This CDR3 comprises 14 residues. Germline assignment: CDR1 SGDLS and CDR2 YYNGEE. V lost 0 bases to trimming and J lost 1 base, with 7 bases between them. The CDR3 here is CASSVAGQNTEAFF. The CDR3 nucleotides read TGTGCCAGCAGCGTAGCGGGACAGAACACTGAAGCTTTCTTT.

V gene TRBV5-1 combines with J gene TRBJ2-1; 10 nucleotides agree with TRBD2. After removal of 4 bases from V and 8 bases from J, the junction contained 6 bases not matched to a gene. Germline V gene data show CDR1 as SGHRS and CDR2 as YFSETQ. This CDR3 contains 14 residues. The CDR3 nucleotides are TGCGCCAGCAGCGAGCGGGGGGGCCGAGATGAGCAGTTCTTC. Translating gives CASSERGGRDEQFF.

The chain couples TRBV19 to TRBJ2-7, with TRBD1 matching over 10 bases. CDR1 is LNHDA and CDR2 is SQIVND in the germline V gene (reference sequence). This CDR3 has 15 residues. V shed 7 bases, J shed 2 bases, and the junction held 8 bases outside the gene matches. The CDR3 spells CASNSPGQGTYEQYF. DNA for the CDR3: TGTGCCAGTAATTCACCGGGACAGGGGACCTACGAGCAGTACTTC. Combining the CDR3 with reference TRBV19 and TRBJ2-7 gives the whole variable domain DGGITQSPKYLFRKEGQNVTLSCEQNLNHDAMYWYRQDPGQGLRLIYYSQIVNDFQKGDIAEGYSVSREKKESFPLTVTSAQKNPTAFYLCASNSPGQGTYEQYFGPGTRLTVT.

The chain uses TRBV12-5 and TRBJ2-7, with a possible D match to TRBD2 (6 bases). This CDR3 region has 18 residues. Germline V lookup: CDR1 LGHNT, CDR2 FRNRAP. Trimming left V 3 bases short and J 3 bases short, with 24 bases between. For the CDR3, the DNA is TGTGCTAGTGGTTTCGGATCTGGGCGGTCACGGGAGCTCTACGAGCAGTACTTC. Amino acid sequence: CASGFGSGRSRELYEQYF.

The chain couples TRBV28 to TRBJ2-7, with TRBD1 matching over 8 bases. Trimming at V came to 8 bases and at J to 3 bases, leaving 9 bases not matched to a gene. The CDR3 loop spans 14 amino acids. Germline loops: CDR1 MDHEN, CDR2 SYDVKM. CDR3 coding DNA: TGTGCCAGCGTGATGACAGGGGCGAACTACGAGCAGTACTTC. It translates to CASVMTGANYEQYF. The complete variable domain, with remaining parts taken from reference TRBV28 and TRBJ2-7, reads DVKVTQSSRYLVKRTGEKVFLECVQDMDHENMFWYRQDPGLGLRLIYFSYDVKMKEKGDIPEGYSVSREKKERFSLILESASTNQTSMYLCASVMTGANYEQYFGPGTRLTVT.

The chain links TRBV15 to TRBJ1-1; possible D gene TRBD1, 5 bases. The CDR3 covers 16 residues. Germline V gene lookup returns CDR1 LNHNV and CDR2 YYDKDF (reference sequence). Trimming stripped 1 base from V and 1 base from J, with 13 bases between. The CDR3 coding sequence is TGTGCCACCAGCAGAGGTCTGGGGCTGGGGAACACTGAAGCTTTCTTT. This gives the protein CATSRGLGLGNTEAFF.

There are a few counts of this clone. The gene calls are TRBV2 and TRBJ1-4; TRBD1 matches at 9 bases. V gave up 6 bases and J gave up 3 bases; unmatched junction bases: 5. There are 15 residues in the CDR3. Per germline, CDR1 SNHLY and CDR2 FYNNEI. CDR3 DNA: TGTGCCAGCAGGCCCGGGACAGGGCCTAATGAAAAACTGTTTTTT. This encodes CASRPGTGPNEKLFF. Full variable domain (remainder filled in from reference TRBV2 and TRBJ1-4): EPEVTQTPSHQVTQMGQEVILRCVPISNHLYFYWYRQILGQKVEFLVSFYNNEISEKSEIFDDQFSVERPDGSNFTLKIRSTKLEDSAMYFCASRPGTGPNEKLFFGSGTQLSVL.

The gene calls are TRBV7-6 and TRBJ2-7; TRBD2 matches 7 bases. The CDR3 runs 15 residues. In germline, CDR1 is SGHVS, CDR2 FNYEAQ. The V and J ends lost 4 bases and 2 bases, in that order; junction bases with no gene match: 8. Here the CDR3 reads CASSYSGVGPYEQYF. The CDR3 bases are TGTGCCAGCAGCTACAGCGGGGTGGGCCCCTACGAGCAGTACTTC. The variable domain in full, with the rest retrieved from reference TRBV7-6 and TRBJ2-7, is GAGVSQSPRYKVTKRGQDVALRCDPISGHVSLYWYRQALGQGPEFLTYFNYEAQQDKSGLPNDRFSAERPEGSISTLTIQRTEQRDSAMYRCASSYSGVGPYEQYFGPGTRLTVT.